These T cell receptor beta chains were read from a single sample in a study of cytomegalovirus exposure and HLA in healthy donors. Libraries were prepared by immunoSEQ multiplex PCR; TCRdb keeps only in-frame clonotypes and omits some of them. The sample carries 150,000 to 200,000 clones, 77% recorded once. Sequencing used PBMCs. The source is a woman aged 40-49 years in good health and CMV-seropositive. CDR3s include the opening cysteine and the closing phenylalanine or tryptophan. The D gene is left open where the match is weak. Some rows have no size entry. The others give once, few or many, or a class for an expanded clone.

>TRBV19|TRBJ2-3|NA|NA
TGTGCCAGTAGTCCCGTCTTGGGGGGAAGCACAGATACGCAGTATTTT
CASSPVLGGSTDTQYF
>TRBV6-5|TRBJ2-7|NA|NA
TGTGCCAGCAGTAGTGGCGGATACTACGAGCAGTACTTC
CASSSGGYYEQYF
>TRBV29-1|TRBJ2-1|NA|NA
TGCAGCGTTGAAGATGTTCAGGATGAGCAGTTCTTC
CSVEDVQDEQFF
>TRBV18|TRBJ2-7|NA|NA
TGTGCCAGCTCACCACAGAGACAGGACTCCTACGAGCAGTACTTC
CASSPQRQDSYEQYF
>TRBV4-3|TRBJ1-1|NA|TRBD1
TGCGCCAGCAGCCAAGATATTACAGGGGGGAACACTGAAGCTTTCTTT
CASSQDITGGNTEAFF
>TRBV4-3|TRBJ1-4|many|NA
TGCGCCAGCAGCCAAGGTTCGCAGAATGAAAAACTGTTTTTT
CASSQGSQNEKLFF
>TRBV7-2|TRBJ1-5|once|TRBD1
TGTGCCAGCAGCTTAGGGACAGGGGACGGGAATCAGCCCCAGCATTTT
CASSLGTGDGNQPQHF
>TRBV7-9|TRBJ1-1|NA|NA
TGTGCCAGCAGCCGTAATGCGGGGATTAATGCTTTCTTT
CASSRNAGINAFF
>TRBV6-5|TRBJ2-7|NA|TRBD2
TGTGCCAGCAGTTACTCGAGACTAGCTCGGGAGCAGTACTTC
CASSYSRLAREQYF
>TRBV19|TRBJ2-5|NA|NA
TGTGCCAGTAGTATACAGGGGCAACAAGAGACCCAGTACTTC
CASSIQGQQETQYF
>TRBV7-6|TRBJ1-2|once|NA
TGTGCCAGCAGCACTGGTGGAGTTTCTAACTATGGCTACACCTTC
CASSTGGVSNYGYTF
>TRBV29-1|TRBJ1-1|once|TRBD1
TGCAGCGTTGAAGAGGGGACAGGAAACACTGAAGCTTTCTTT
CSVEEGTGNTEAFF
>TRBV27|TRBJ1-5|NA|NA
TGTGCCAGCAGTCCTTACCGGGATCATCAGCCCCAGCATTTT
CASSPYRDHQPQHF
>TRBV2|TRBJ1-5|NA|TRBD1
TGTGCCAGCAGCCCGGGACAGGGTTCGCCCCAGCATTTT
CASSPGQGSPQHF
>TRBV10-3|TRBJ2-5|NA|TRBD1
TGTGCCGCTATGTCGGGACAGGGGCGCCCACAAGAGACCCAGTACTTC
CAAMSGQGRPQETQYF
>TRBV6-5|TRBJ1-2|few|TRBD1
TGTGCCAGCAGTTACCGGGACAGTAATGGCTACACCTTC
CASSYRDSNGYTF
>TRBV10-2|TRBJ2-1|once|TRBD2
TGCGCCAGCAGCGATCGCGGGAGCGGTGAGCAGTTCTTC
CASSDRGSGEQFF
>TRBV7-9|TRBJ1-4|few|TRBD1
TGTGCCAGCAGCTTGGGCCAGGGGGAACCCGGTGAAAAACTGTTTTTT
CASSLGQGEPGEKLFF
>TRBV5-1|TRBJ1-5|NA|NA
TGCGCCAGCAGCTTGACAGGAAAAGGTCAGCCCCAGCATTTT
CASSLTGKGQPQHF
>TRBV5-4|TRBJ2-1|NA|NA
TGTGCCAGCAGCTTGAAGGGACACGAGCAGTTCTTC
CASSLKGHEQFF
>TRBV30|TRBJ1-1|NA|NA
TGTGCCTGGAGTAGGCAGGGAAAGACAAACACTGAAGCTTTCTTT
CAWSRQGKTNTEAFF
>TRBV21-1|TRBJ1-4|NA|NA
TGTGCCAGCAGCACCCGGACAGGGGGCGCCAGGACTAATGAAAAACTGTTTTTT
CASSTRTGGARTNEKLFF
>TRBV7-2|TRBJ2-3|NA|TRBD2
TGTGCCAGCAGCTTACCTAGCGGGGGGGCGAGGACAGATACGCAGTATTTT
CASSLPSGGARTDTQYF
>TRBV7-9|TRBJ1-4|few|TRBD1
TGTGCCAGCAGCGGTACAGGGGGAACTAATGAAAAACTGTTTTTT
CASSGTGGTNEKLFF
>TRBV7-8|TRBJ2-7|once|NA
TGTGCCAGCAGTCTCGCCCGGGACACCATTTCCTACGAGCAGTACTTC
CASSLARDTISYEQYF
>TRBV18|TRBJ1-5|NA|NA
TGTGCCAGCTCACCATTGTATAGCAATCAGCCCCAGCATTTT
CASSPLYSNQPQHF
>TRBV4-3|TRBJ1-1|NA|NA
TGCGCCAGCAGCCAAGATGGGGGACTAGGAAGGAACACTGAAGCTTTCTTT
CASSQDGGLGRNTEAFF
>TRBV7-9|TRBJ2-1|NA|NA
TGTGCCAGCAGGGGTCTAAGGCGGGAGCAGTTCTTC
CASRGLRREQFF
>TRBV30|TRBJ2-1|NA|TRBD1
TGTGCCTGGAGCCCCGGGACAGGAGTCTACAATGAGCAGTTCTTC
CAWSPGTGVYNEQFF